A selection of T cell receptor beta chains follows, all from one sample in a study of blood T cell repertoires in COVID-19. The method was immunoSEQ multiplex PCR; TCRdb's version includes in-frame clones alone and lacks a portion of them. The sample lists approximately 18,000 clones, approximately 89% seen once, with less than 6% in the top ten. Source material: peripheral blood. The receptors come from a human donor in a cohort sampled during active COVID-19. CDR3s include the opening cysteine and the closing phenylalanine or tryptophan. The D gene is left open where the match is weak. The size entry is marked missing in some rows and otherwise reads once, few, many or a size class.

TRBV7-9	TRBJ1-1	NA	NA	CASSPQVNTEAFF	TGTGCCAGCTCCCCACAGGTGAACACTGAAGCTTTCTTT
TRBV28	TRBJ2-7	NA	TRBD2	CASIQGGADEQYF	TGTGCCAGCATTCAGGGAGGGGCAGACGAGCAGTACTTC
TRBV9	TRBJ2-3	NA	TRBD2	CASSAGLATDTQYF	TGTGCCAGCAGCGCGGGACTAGCAACAGATACGCAGTATTTT
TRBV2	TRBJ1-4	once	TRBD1	CASNGGPGTANEKLFF	TGTGCCAGCAATGGGGGGCCCGGGACAGCTAATGAAAAACTGTTTTTT
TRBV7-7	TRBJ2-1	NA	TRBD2	CASSRGTSGTEQFF	TGTGCCAGCAGCCGCGGGACTAGCGGGACAGAGCAGTTCTTC
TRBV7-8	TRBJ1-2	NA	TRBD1	CASSTRTGVNYGYTF	TGTGCCAGCAGTACTAGGACAGGGGTTAACTATGGCTACACCTTC
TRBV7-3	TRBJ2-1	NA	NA	CASSPNSIPYNEQFF	TGTGCCAGCAGCCCGAACAGCATTCCCTACAATGAGCAGTTCTTC
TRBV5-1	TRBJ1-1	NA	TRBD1	CASREQGVGTEAFF	TGCGCCAGCAGGGAGCAGGGGGTAGGGACTGAAGCTTTCTTT
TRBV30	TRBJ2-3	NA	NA	CACTTGPTRTDTQYF	TGTGCCTGCACCACAGGGCCCACCCGCACAGATACGCAGTATTTT
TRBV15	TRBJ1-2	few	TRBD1	CATSLRGGNGYTF	TGTGCCACCAGCCTCAGAGGGGGCAATGGCTACACCTTC
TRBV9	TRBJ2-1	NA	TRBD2	CASSAAGTSGRRGYNEQFF	TGTGCCAGCAGCGCTGCCGGGACTAGCGGGAGGAGGGGGTACAATGAGCAGTTCTTC
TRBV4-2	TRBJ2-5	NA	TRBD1	CASSQDLVGTALIQETQYF	TGTGCCAGCAGCCAAGACTTGGTAGGGACAGCGCTTATTCAAGAGACCCAGTACTTC
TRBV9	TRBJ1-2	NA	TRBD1	CASSLRDSLSYGYTF	TGTGCCAGCAGCCTCCGGGACAGCCTTTCCTATGGCTACACCTTC
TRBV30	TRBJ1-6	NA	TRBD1	CAWTRRTGSRSPLHF	TGTGCCTGGACAAGACGGACAGGGTCCCGTTCACCCCTCCACTTT
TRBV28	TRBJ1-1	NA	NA	CASTRNTEAFF	TGTGCCAGCACTAGGAACACTGAAGCTTTCTTT
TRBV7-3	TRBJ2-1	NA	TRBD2	CASSLTFGSGGNNEQFF	TGTGCCAGCAGCTTAACGTTCGGTAGCGGGGGGAACAATGAGCAGTTCTTC
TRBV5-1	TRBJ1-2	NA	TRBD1	CASSSGTAYGYTF	TGCGCCAGCAGCTCTGGGACAGCCTATGGCTACACCTTC